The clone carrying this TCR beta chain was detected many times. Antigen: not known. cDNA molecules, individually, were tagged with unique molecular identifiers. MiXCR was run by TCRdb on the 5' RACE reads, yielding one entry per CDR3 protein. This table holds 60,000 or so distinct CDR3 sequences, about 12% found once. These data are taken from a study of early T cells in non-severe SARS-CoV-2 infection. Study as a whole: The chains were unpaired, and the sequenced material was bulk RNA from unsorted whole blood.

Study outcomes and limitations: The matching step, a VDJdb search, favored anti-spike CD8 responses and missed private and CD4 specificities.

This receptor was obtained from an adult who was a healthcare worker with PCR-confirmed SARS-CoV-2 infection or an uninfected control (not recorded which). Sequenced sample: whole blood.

The CDR3 is CAWSVGGYEQYF. The DNA of the CDR3 is TGTGCCTGGAGTGTAGGGGGCTACGAGCAGTACTTC. The V gene is TRBV30, the J gene TRBJ2-7, with D maybe TRBD1 (6 bases). The V gene's germline CDR1 is GTSNPN and CDR2 SVGIG (reference sequence). Trimming removed 0 bases at V and 3 bases at J, with 6 bases between. This CDR3 region has 12 residues.